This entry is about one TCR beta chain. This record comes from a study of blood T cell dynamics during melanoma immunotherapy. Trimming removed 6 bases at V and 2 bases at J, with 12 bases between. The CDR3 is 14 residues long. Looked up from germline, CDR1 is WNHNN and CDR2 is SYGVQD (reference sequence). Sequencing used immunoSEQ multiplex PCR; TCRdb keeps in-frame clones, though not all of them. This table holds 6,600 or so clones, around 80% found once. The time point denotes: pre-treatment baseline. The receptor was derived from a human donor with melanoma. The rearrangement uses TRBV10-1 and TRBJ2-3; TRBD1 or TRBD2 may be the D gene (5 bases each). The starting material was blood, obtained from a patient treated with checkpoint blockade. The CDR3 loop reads CASSSGTPTDTQYF. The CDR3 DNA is TGCGCCAGCAGCTCCGGGACCCCCACAGATACGCAGTATTTT.